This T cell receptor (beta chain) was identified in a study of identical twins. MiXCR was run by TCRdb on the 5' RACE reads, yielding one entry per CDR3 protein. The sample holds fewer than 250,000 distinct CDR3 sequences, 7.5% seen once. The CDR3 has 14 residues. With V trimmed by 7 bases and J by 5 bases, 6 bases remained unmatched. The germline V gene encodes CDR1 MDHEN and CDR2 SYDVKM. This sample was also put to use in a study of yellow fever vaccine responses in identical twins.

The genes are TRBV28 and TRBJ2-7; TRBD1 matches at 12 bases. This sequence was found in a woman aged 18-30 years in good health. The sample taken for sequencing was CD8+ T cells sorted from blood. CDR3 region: CASIGTGGADEQYF. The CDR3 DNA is TGTGCCAGCATTGGGACAGGGGGCGCGGACGAGCAGTACTTC.